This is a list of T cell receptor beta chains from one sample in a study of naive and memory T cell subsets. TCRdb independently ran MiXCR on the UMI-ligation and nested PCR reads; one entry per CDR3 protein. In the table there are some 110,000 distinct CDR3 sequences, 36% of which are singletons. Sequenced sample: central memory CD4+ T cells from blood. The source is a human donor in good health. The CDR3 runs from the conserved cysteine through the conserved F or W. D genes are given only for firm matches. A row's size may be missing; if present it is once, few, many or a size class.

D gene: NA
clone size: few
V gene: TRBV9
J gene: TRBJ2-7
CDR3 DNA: TGTGCCAGCAGCGGAGGTGGGACTACAGGGAAACAGTACTTC
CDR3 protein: CASSGGGTTGKQYF

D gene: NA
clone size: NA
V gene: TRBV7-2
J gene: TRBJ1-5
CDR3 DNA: TGTGCCAGCAGCTTCTCTAACAGGGATAATCAGCCCCAGCATTTT
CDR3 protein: CASSFSNRDNQPQHF

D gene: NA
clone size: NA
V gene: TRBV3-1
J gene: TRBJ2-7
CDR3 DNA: TGTGCCAGCAGCCAAGGTCTGAGATACGAGCAGTACTTC
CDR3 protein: CASSQGLRYEQYF

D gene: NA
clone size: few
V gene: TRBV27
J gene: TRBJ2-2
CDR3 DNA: TGTGCCAGCAGTATAATACAGGGAATCACCGGGGAGCTGTTTTTT
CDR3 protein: CASSIIQGITGELFF

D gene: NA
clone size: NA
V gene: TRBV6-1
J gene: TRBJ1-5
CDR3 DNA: TGTGCCAGCAGTGAGACCTTTGACCAGCCCCAGCATTTT
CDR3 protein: CASSETFDQPQHF

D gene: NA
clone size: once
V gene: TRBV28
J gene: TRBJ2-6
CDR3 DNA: TGTGCCAGCAGTTTAGCGACAGGCGCTTTTGGGGCCAACGTCCTGACTTTC
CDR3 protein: CASSLATGAFGANVLTF

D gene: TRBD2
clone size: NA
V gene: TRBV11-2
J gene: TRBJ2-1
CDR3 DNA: TGTGCCAGCAGCTTGAAGGGCGGGAGTCTGACTGAGCAGTTCTTC
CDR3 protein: CASSLKGGSLTEQFF

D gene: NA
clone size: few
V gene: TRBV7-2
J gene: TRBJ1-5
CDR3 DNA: TGTGCCAGCAGCCTCGTGAGCGGGGGGAAACAGCCCCAGCATTTT
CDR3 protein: CASSLVSGGKQPQHF

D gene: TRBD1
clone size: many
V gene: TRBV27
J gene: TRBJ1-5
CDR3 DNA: TGTGCCAGCAGTCCCCGGACAGGGATGAATCAGCCCCAGCATTTT
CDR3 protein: CASSPRTGMNQPQHF

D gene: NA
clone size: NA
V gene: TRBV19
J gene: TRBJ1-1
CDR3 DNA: TGTGCCAGTCGTAGAACCGACGAGATGAACACTGAAGCTTTCTTT
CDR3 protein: CASRRTDEMNTEAFF

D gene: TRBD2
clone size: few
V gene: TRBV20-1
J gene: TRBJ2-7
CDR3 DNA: TGCAGTGCATCCCGCGGGGGGGGCTTCTACGAGCAGTACTTC
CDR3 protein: CSASRGGGFYEQYF

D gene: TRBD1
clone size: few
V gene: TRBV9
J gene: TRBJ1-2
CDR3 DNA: TGTGCCAGCAGCGCCCGAAGGGGGACAGCCTATGGCTACACCTTC
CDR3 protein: CASSARRGTAYGYTF

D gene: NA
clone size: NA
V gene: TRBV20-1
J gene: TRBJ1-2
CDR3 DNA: TGCAGTGCTAGTGGGGGCACAACTAAGAACTATGGCTACACCTTC
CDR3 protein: CSASGGTTKNYGYTF

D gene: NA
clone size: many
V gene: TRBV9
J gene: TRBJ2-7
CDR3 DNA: TGTGCCAGCAGCGTAGGATCGGCAGGGCCCTACGAGCAGTACTTC
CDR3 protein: CASSVGSAGPYEQYF

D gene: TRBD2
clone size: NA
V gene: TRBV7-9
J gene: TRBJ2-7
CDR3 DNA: TGTGCCAGCAGCTTAGATTCCTTAGCGGGGGTCTACGAGCAGTACTTC
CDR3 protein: CASSLDSLAGVYEQYF

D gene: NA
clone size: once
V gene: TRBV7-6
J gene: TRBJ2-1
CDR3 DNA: TGTGCCAGCAGCTTAGATGGTGGGACCACCTACAATGAGCAGTTCTTC
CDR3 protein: CASSLDGGTTYNEQFF

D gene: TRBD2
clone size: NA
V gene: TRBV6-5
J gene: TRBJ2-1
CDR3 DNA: TGTGCCAGCAGAACTCCGGGACTAGTCCACAATGAGCAGTTCTTC
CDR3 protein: CASRTPGLVHNEQFF

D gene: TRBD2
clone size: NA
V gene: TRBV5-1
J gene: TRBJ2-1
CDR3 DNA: TGCGCCAGCAGCTTGGTGTCAACAGCGGGAGGGGGTGAGCAGTTCTTC
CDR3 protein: CASSLVSTAGGGEQFF

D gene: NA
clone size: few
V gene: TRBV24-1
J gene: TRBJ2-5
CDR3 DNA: TGTGCCACCAGCTCAAAAGAGACCCAGTACTTC
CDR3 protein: CATSSKETQYF

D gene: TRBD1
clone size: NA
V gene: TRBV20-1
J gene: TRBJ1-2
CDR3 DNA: TGCAGTGCTCAGCAGGACAGGACAGGAGGTGGCTACACCTTC
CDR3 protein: CSAQQDRTGGGYTF

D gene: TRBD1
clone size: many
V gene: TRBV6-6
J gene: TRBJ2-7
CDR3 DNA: TGTGCCAGCATCAACGGCGGGACAGGGGTTTACGAGCAGTACTTC
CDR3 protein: CASINGGTGVYEQYF

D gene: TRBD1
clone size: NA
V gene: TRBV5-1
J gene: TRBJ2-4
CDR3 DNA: TGCGCCAGCAGCTCTGACAGGGAGGCCAAAAACATTCAGTACTTC
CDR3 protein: CASSSDREAKNIQYF

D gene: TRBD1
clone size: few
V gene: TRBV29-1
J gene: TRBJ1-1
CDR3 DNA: TGCAGCGTTGAAGATCAGGAGGCGGGGACAGGGGAGAACACTGAAGCTTTCTTT
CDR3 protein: CSVEDQEAGTGENTEAFF

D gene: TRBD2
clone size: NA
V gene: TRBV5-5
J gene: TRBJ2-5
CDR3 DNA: TGTGCCAGCAGCTTGGATTTCGTAGCGGGAGGGGCGGAGACCCAGTACTTC
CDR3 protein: CASSLDFVAGGAETQYF

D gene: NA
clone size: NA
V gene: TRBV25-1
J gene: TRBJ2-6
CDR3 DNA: TGTGCCAGCAGAGAATCTGGGGCCAACGTCCTGACTTTC
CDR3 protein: CASRESGANVLTF

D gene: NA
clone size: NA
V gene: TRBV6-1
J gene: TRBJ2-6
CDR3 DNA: TGTGCCAGCATTTCACAGGGTAGCTCTGGGGCCAACGTCCTGACTTTC
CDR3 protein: CASISQGSSGANVLTF

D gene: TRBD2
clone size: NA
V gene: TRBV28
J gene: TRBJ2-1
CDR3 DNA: TGTGCCAGCAGCCCCGGAGGCGCGGGAGGGACAAATGAGCAGTTCTTC
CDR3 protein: CASSPGGAGGTNEQFF

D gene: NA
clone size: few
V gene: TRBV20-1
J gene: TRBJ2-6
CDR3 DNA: TGCAGTGCCTACCATCTAACTGGGGCCAACGTCCTGACTTTC
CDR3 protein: CSAYHLTGANVLTF

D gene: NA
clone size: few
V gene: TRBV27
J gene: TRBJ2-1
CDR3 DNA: TGTGCCAGCAGGGCGGGGCAGGGGGGCTACAATGAGCAGTTCTTC
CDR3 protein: CASRAGQGGYNEQFF

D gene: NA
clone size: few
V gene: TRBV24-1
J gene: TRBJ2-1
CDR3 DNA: TGTGCCACCAGTGATCAATTTGGGAGCAACAATGAGCAGTTCTTC
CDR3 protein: CATSDQFGSNNEQFF

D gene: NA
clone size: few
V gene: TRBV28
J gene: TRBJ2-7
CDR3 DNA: TGTGCCAGCACCAATGCCTACGAGCAGTACTTC
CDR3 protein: CASTNAYEQYF

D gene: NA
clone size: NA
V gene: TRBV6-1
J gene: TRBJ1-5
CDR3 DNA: TGTGCCAGCAGTGAAGCGAGGACGGGAGGGGACAATCAGCCCCAGCATTTT
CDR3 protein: CASSEARTGGDNQPQHF

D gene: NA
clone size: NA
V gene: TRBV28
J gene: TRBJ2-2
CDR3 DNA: TGTGCCAGCAGTTTATTTGGAACCGGGGAGCTGTTTTTT
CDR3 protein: CASSLFGTGELFF

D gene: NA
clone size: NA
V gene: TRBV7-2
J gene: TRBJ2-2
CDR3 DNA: TGTGCCAGCAGCTTATATACATCAGCTACCGGGGAGCTGTTTTTT
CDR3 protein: CASSLYTSATGELFF

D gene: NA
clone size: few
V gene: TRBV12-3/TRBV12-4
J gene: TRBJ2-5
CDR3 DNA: TGTGCCAGCAGTACTACAGGGCCGGGCAAAGAGACCCAGTACTTC
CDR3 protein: CASSTTGPGKETQYF

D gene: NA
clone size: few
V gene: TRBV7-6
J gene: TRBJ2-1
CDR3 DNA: TGTGCCAGCAGCTCGACCCGCACGGGGGCGGGCAATGAGCAGTTCTTC
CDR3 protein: CASSSTRTGAGNEQFF

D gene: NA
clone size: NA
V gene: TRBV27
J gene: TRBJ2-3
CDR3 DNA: TGTGCCAGCAGTTCGGCCTCTTTTTTCCGCACAGATACGCAGTATTTT
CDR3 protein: CASSSASFFRTDTQYF

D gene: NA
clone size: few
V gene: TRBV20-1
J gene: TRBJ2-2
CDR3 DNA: TGCAGTGCTAGCAGGGAGCCCAACACCGGGGAGCTGTTTTTT
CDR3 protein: CSASREPNTGELFF

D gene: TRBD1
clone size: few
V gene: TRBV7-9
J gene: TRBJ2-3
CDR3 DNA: TGTGCCAGCAGCAAAGGTCGACAGGGGGTCGATACGCAGTATTTT
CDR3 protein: CASSKGRQGVDTQYF

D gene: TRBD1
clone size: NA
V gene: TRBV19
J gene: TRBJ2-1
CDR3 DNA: TGTGCCAGTAGTATAGTGGACAGGGGTCGGTACAATGAGCAGTTCTTC
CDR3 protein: CASSIVDRGRYNEQFF

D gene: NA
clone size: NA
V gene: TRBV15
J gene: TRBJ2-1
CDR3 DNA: TGTGCCACCAGCTTTCCGAGGTTTGGGTACAATGAGCAGTTCTTC
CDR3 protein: CATSFPRFGYNEQFF

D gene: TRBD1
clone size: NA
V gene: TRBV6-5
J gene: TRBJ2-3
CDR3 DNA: TGTGCCAGCAGTTACGGAGGACAGGGCACGCAGTATTTT
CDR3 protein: CASSYGGQGTQYF

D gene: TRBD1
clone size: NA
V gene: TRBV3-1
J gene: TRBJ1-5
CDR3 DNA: TGTGCCAGCAGCCAAGATTCGGGACAGGGGGATCAGCCCCAGCATTTT
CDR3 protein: CASSQDSGQGDQPQHF

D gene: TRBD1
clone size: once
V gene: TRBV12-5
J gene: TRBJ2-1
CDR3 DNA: TGTGCTAGTGGTTTGGGTCCGGGACAGGGGAATGAGCAGTTCTTC
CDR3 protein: CASGLGPGQGNEQFF

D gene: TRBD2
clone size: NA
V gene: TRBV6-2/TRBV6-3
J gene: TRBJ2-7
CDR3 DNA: TGTGCCAGCAGTTCTAGACTAGCGGCCCACGAGCAGTACTTC
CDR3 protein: CASSSRLAAHEQYF

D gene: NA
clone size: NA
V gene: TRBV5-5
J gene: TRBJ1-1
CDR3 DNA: TGTGCTTACCGAGAGGCGATGAACACTGAAGCTTTCTTT
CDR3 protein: CAYREAMNTEAFF

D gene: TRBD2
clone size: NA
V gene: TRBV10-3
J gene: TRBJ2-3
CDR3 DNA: TGTGCCACTAAAGCGGGAGACGTCGCAGATACGCAGTATTTT
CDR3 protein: CATKAGDVADTQYF

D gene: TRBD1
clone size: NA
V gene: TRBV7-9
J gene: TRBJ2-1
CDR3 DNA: TGTGCCAGCAGCTATAGACAGGGAGACAATGAGCAGTTCTTC
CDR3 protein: CASSYRQGDNEQFF